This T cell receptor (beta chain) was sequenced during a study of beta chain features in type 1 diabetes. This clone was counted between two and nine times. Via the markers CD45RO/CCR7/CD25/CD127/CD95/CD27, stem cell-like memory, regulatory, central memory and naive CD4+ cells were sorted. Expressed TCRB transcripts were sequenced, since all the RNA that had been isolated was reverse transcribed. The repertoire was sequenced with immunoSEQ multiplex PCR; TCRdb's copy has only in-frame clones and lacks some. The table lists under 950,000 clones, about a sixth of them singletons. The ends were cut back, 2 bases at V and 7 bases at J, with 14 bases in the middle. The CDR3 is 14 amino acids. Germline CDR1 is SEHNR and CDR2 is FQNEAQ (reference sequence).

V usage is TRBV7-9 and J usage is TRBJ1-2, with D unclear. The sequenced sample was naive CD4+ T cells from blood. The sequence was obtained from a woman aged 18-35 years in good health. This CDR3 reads CASSLSSPVGGYTF. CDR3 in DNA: TGTGCCAGCAGCTTATCGTCCCCAGTTGGTGGCTACACCTTC.